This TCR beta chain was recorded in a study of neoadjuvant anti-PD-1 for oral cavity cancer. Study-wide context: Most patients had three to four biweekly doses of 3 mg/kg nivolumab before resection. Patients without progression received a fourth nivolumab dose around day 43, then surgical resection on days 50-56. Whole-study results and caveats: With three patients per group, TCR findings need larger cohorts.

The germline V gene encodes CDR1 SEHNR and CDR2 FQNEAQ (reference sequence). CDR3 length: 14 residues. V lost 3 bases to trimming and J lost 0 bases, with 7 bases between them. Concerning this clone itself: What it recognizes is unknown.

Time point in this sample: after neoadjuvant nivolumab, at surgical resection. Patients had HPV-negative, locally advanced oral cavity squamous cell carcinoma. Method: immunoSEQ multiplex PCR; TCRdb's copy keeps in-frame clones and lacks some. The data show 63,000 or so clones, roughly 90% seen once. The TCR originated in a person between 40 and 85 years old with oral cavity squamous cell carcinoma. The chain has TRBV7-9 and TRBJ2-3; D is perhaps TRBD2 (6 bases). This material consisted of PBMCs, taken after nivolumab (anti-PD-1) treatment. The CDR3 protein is CASSFSGSTDTQYF. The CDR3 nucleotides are TGTGCCAGCAGCTTTAGCGGAAGCACAGATACGCAGTATTTT.